The next 21 T cell receptor beta chains were all read from a single sample in a study of glioma-infiltrating T cells. Using RNA template, CDR3s of TCR alpha and beta were amplified with iRepertoire arm-PCR. TCRdb reprocessed the multiplex PCR reads via MiXCR and lists one record per CDR3 protein. The data contain 400,000 or so distinct CDR3 sequences, 41% of them singletons. Input material: glioma tissue, nonneoplastic brain tissue, or PBMCs (not recorded which). These receptors were collected from a human donor with low-grade glioma or glioblastoma, undergoing nonglioma brain surgery, or in good health (not recorded which).

This clonotype was counted many times. This chain links TRBV6-1 with TRBJ1-2; 8 bases are shared with TRBD1. The CDR3 consists of 14 residues. Trimming removed 7 bases from V and 4 bases from J; junction bases left unmatched: 8. The germline V gene encodes CDR1 MNHNS and CDR2 SASEGT. CDR3 loop: CASTPGTGFYGYTF. In DNA form, the CDR3 reads TGTGCCAGCACCCCCGGGACAGGTTTCTATGGCTACACCTTC.

On this clonotype: This may be a read error: a much more frequent sequence differs by one nucleotide. This chain connects TRBV27 to TRBJ2-5; D is unresolved. Germline CDR1 reads MNHEY; CDR2 reads SMNVEV (reference sequence). The ends were cut back, 5 bases at V and 0 bases at J, with 7 bases in the middle. The CDR3 totals 13 residues. The CDR3 reads CASSLRDQETQYF. CDR3 DNA: TGTGCCAGCAGTCTCCGGGACCAAGAGACCCAGTACTTC.

Concerning this clonotype: This may arise from a read error, as a much more abundant clone is one base away. The V gene is TRBV27, the J gene TRBJ2-1; D not certain. The germline V gene encodes CDR1 MNHEY and CDR2 SMNVEV (reference sequence). CDR3 size: 14 residues. V lost 3 bases, J lost 6 bases, and 12 bases lay in between. The DNA of the CDR3 is TGTGCCAGCAGTTTTTCCACGACTGCCAATGAGCAGTTCTTC. It encodes CASSFSTTANEQFF.

This clonotype was counted only a few times. CDR3 protein: CASSFLSPSGYSGNTIYF. The CDR3, as DNA: TGTGCCAGCAGTTTCCTGTCACCCTCGGGCTACTCTGGAAACACCATATATTTT. The chain recombines TRBV28 with TRBJ1-3; D is uncertain. CDR3 length: 18 amino acids. The V gene lost 3 bases and the J gene lost 0 bases, with 18 bases spanning the gap. Germline CDR1 is MDHEN and CDR2 is SYDVKM.

The V gene is TRBV3-1, the J gene TRBJ1-2; D is possibly TRBD1 (5 bases). Germline CDR1 reads LGHDT; CDR2 reads YNNKEL (reference sequence). Trimming pared 3 bases from V and 8 bases from J, leaving 13 bases between. There are 13 residues in the CDR3. The CDR3 is CASSHRAREGYTF. The CDR3 DNA is TGTGCCAGCAGCCACAGGGCCCGGGAAGGCTACACCTTC.

Of note for this clonotype: A much larger clone is a single base away; this may be a read error. J is TRBJ1-2 and V is TRBV6-1; D is uncertain. There are 13 residues in the CDR3. Germline V gene data show CDR1 as MNHNS and CDR2 as SASEGT. With 5 bases removed from V and 8 bases from J, the gap between germline ends came to 15 bases. The CDR3 reads CASSYDVYDGYTF. CDR3 nucleotide sequence: TGTGCCAGCAGTTATGATGTGTATGACGGCTACACCTTC.

For this clonotype: A much larger clonotype is one base distant, so this may be a read error. The CDR3 end shows no conserved phenylalanine or tryptophan, and so a read error is likely. The rearrangement links TRBV20-1 to TRBJ1-2, with D uncertain. This CDR3 contains 12 residues. Looked up from germline, CDR1 is DFQATT and CDR2 is SNEGSKA (reference sequence). Trimming removed 5 bases from V and 5 bases from J, with 12 bases in between. In DNA, the CDR3 is TGCAGTGCTGCCCCCCCCAGATATGGCTACACCTCC. This gives the protein CSAAPPRYGYTS.

This clonotype has at least ten counts. This chain uses TRBV28 with TRBJ2-3; 9 nucleotides align to TRBD1. The V gene end was trimmed by 3 bases and the J gene end by 0 bases; junction bases not matched to a gene: 4. The germline V gene has CDR1 MDHEN and CDR2 SYDVKM. This CDR3 contains 16 residues. The CDR3 spells CASSFWTGESTDTQYF. As DNA, the CDR3 is TGTGCCAGCAGTTTCTGGACAGGGGAGAGCACAGATACGCAGTATTTT.

The rearrangement joins TRBV7-6 to TRBJ2-1; the D gene is possibly TRBD2 (6 bases). In germline, CDR1 is SGHVS, CDR2 FNYEAQ. This CDR3 has 20 residues. The germline V and J ends were trimmed by 0 bases and 2 bases, with 23 bases remaining between them. CDR3 amino acids: CASSLAAAGAFSSPYNEQFF. DNA of the CDR3: TGTGCCAGCAGCTTAGCGGCAGCGGGCGCATTTTCTAGCCCCTACAATGAGCAGTTCTTC.

V usage is TRBV6-2 or TRBV6-3 and J usage is TRBJ2-5; D is unclear. This CDR3 is built from 12 residues. The V gene's germline CDR1 is MNHEY and CDR2 SVGEGT. The V end lost 8 bases, the J end lost 7 bases, and 14 bases lay between the germline ends. The CDR3 bases are TGTGCCAGCGGAAACTGGGTGGGGACCCAGTACTTC. This encodes CASGNWVGTQYF.

About this clonotype: A read error is possible here, since a much larger clone lies one base away. The chain joins TRBV27 to TRBJ2-3, with TRBD2 matching 10 bases. CDR1 is MNHEY and CDR2 is SMNVEV in the germline V gene (reference sequence). The length of the CDR3 is 14 residues. CDR3 amino acids: CAGSTSGDTDTQYF. The CDR3 DNA is TGTGCCGGCAGTACTAGCGGGGACACAGATACGCAGTATTTT.

This clonotype has a count of ten or more. This sequence joins TRBV28 and TRBJ1-5, with unresolved D. V dropped 3 bases and J dropped 6 bases, with 15 bases sitting between them. The CDR3 has 15 residues. Germline V CDR1 and CDR2: MDHEN, SYDVKM. CDR3 nucleotides: TGTGCCAGCAGTTTCAAAGGAGTCCGAAGTCAGCCCCAGCATTTT. Encoded protein: CASSFKGVRSQPQHF.

This clonotype came up a few times. The chain carries TRBV7-3 and TRBJ2-7; TRBD2 aligns across 13 bases. Germline V gives CDR1 SGHTA, CDR2 FQGTGA. J lost 2 bases, V lost 5 bases, and 6 bases had no gene match. The CDR3 length is 16 residues. CDR3 nucleotides: TGTGCCAGCAGCCAAGAGGGGACTAGCGGGACCTACGAGCAGTACTTC. This gives the protein CASSQEGTSGTYEQYF.

Here the CDR3 DNA reads TGTGCCAGTACCCCCCTCCGAGGGCCCTACGAGCAGTACTTC. Its protein is CASTPLRGPYEQYF. V is TRBV19 and J is TRBJ2-7; tentative D call: TRBD2 (5 bases). The CDR3 length is 14 residues. Between the trimmed V and J ends, which lost 7 bases and 2 bases, there was a span of 15 bases. Per germline, CDR1 LNHDA and CDR2 SQIVND (reference sequence).

J is TRBJ2-2 and V is TRBV7-9; 8 nucleotides line up with TRBD2. CDR1 is SEHNR, CDR2 FQNEAQ, per germline (reference sequence). V was clipped by 5 bases and J by 3 bases; unmatched bases: 14. The CDR3 covers 18 residues. As DNA, the CDR3 is TGTGCCAGCAGCCCCCCCCCCAGCGGGAGCCAGGACACCGGGGAGCTGTTTTTT. It yields the protein CASSPPPSGSQDTGELFF. Using reference TRBV7-9 and TRBJ2-2 for the parts outside the CDR3, the full variable domain is DTGVSQNPRHKITKRGQNVTFRCDPISEHNRLYWYRQTLGQGPEFLTYFQNEAQLEKSRLLSDRFSAERPKGSFSTLEIQRTEQGDSAMYLCASSPPPSGSQDTGELFFGEGSRLTVL.

The V gene is TRBV7-2, the J gene TRBJ2-7, with 8 bases lining up with TRBD1. Germline trimming cut 6 bases from V and 5 bases from J; bases unmatched to any gene: 9. The CDR3 extends over 14 amino acids. CDR1 is SGHTA and CDR2 is FQGNSA in the germline V gene. The CDR3 spells CASSTRQGFNEQYF. DNA for the CDR3: TGTGCCAGCAGTACCCGACAGGGGTTTAACGAGCAGTACTTC.

This chain joins TRBV28 and TRBJ2-2; D ambiguous. CDR1 MDHEN and CDR2 SYDVKM come from the germline V gene. CDR3 size: 15 residues. The ends were cut back, 1 base at V and 2 bases at J, with 8 bases in the middle. This CDR3 reads CASSLFGPNTGELFF. The CDR3 DNA reads as TGTGCCAGCAGTTTATTTGGGCCAAACACCGGGGAGCTGTTTTTT.

The chain carries TRBV7-8 and TRBJ2-1; D is undetermined. There are 13 residues in the CDR3. Germline CDR1 and CDR2: SGHVS and FQNEAQ. Trimming stripped 6 bases from V and 4 bases from J, with 10 bases between. This chain's CDR3 is CASRETEYNEQFF. CDR3 coding DNA: TGTGCCAGCAGGGAAACAGAATACAATGAGCAGTTCTTC.

This clonotype was recorded a few times. V is TRBV20-1 and J is TRBJ2-5; 8 nucleotides agree with TRBD1. With V trimmed by 5 bases and J by 5 bases, 7 bases remained unmatched. CDR3 length equals 13 residues. Germline V gives CDR1 DFQATT, CDR2 SNEGSKA (reference sequence). For the CDR3, the DNA is TGCAGTGCTGCCCAACAGGGGGGCGAGACCCAGTACTTC. The encoded protein is CSAAQQGGETQYF.

This clonotype was picked up many times. The chain has TRBV25-1 and TRBJ1-1, with 8 nucleotides matching TRBD1. Germline V lookup: CDR1 MGHDK, CDR2 SYGVNS. V was pared by 7 bases and J by 4 bases, with 17 bases of the junction left unmatched. The CDR3 covers 17 residues. Written as DNA, the CDR3 is TGTGCCAGCACCACACATACGGGGACAGGTCGGGGCACTGAAGCTTTCTTT. Amino acids: CASTTHTGTGRGTEAFF. Full variable domain (rest looked up from reference TRBV25-1 and TRBJ1-1): EADIYQTPRYLVIGTGKKITLECSQTMGHDKMYWYQQDPGMELHLIHYSYGVNSTEKGDLSSESTVSRIRTEHFPLTLESARPSHTSQYLCASTTHTGTGRGTEAFFGQGTRLTVV.

This rearrangement joins TRBV2 to TRBJ2-1; no firm D call. V shed 0 bases and J shed 11 bases, with 11 bases lying between them. This CDR3 spans 13 amino acids. The germline V gene has CDR1 SNHLY and CDR2 FYNNEI. CDR3 region: CASSEAGPPKQFF. CDR3 bases: TGTGCCAGCAGTGAAGCCGGCCCCCCCAAGCAGTTCTTC.